This TCR beta chain was found in a study of response to subunit inactivated influenza vaccine. This clonotype has only a few counts. One entry per CDR3 protein, called by TCRdb with MiXCR from the RT-PCR reads. The sample comprises just under 550,000 distinct CDR3 sequences, roughly 25% of which are singletons, and 2.8% rests with the top ten. CDR1 and CDR2 from the germline V gene are MNHNS and SASEGT. V lost 7 bases and J lost 6; bases outside the gene matches: 11. The CDR3 runs 15 residues. The same sample was also studied in work on T cells expressing NK-cell markers. That source adds: For TCR beta, cDNA was produced by 5'RACE template switching with UMIs. Within the sequenced cohort of eight donors, seven exhibited HCMV seropositivity and one was seronegative.

The specimen was CD4+ T cells sorted from PBMCs, collected approximately 12 days after vaccination. This TCR was sampled from a man aged 50 to 60 who received an inactivated influenza vaccine. The genes are TRBV6-1 and TRBJ2-3; 9 bases fit TRBD2. The CDR3 protein is CASTTSGLERDTQYF. The CDR3 nucleotides are TGTGCCAGCACGACTAGCGGCCTTGAGAGGGATACGCAGTATTTT.